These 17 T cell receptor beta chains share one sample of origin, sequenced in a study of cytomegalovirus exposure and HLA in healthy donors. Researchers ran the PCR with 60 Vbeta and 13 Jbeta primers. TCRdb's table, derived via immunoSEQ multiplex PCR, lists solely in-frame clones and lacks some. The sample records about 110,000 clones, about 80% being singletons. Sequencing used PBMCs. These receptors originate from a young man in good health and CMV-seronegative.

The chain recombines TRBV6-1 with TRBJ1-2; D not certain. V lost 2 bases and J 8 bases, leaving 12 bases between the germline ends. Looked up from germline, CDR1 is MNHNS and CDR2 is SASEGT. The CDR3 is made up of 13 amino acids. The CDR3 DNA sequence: TGTGCCAGCAGTGAACCCAACAACATCGGCTACACCTTC. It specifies CASSEPNNIGYTF.

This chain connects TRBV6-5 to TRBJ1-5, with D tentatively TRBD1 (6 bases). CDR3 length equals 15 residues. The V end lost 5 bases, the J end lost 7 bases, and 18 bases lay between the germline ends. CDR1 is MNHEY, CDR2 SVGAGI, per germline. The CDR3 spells CASSKNRVGNQPQHF. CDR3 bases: TGTGCCAGCAGTAAGAACAGGGTCGGGAACCAGCCCCAGCATTTT.

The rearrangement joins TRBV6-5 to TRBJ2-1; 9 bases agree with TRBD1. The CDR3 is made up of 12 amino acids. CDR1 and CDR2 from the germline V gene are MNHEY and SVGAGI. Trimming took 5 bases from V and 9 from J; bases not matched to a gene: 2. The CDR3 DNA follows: TGTGCCAGCAGTGGGGACAGGGTTGAGCAGTTCTTC. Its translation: CASSGDRVEQFF.

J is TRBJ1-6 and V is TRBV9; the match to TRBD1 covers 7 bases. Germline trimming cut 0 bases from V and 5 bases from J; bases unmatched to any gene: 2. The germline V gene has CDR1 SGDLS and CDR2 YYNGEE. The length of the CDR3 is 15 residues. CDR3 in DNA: TGTGCCAGCAGCGTAGGAACAGGGGATAATTCACCCCTCCACTTT. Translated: CASSVGTGDNSPLHF.

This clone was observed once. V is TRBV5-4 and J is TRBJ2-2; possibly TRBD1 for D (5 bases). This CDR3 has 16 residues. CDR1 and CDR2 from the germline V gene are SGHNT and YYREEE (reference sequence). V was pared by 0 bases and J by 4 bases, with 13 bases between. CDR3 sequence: CASSLDLGQGTGELFF. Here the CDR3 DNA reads TGTGCCAGCAGCTTGGATTTGGGTCAGGGCACCGGGGAGCTGTTTTTT.

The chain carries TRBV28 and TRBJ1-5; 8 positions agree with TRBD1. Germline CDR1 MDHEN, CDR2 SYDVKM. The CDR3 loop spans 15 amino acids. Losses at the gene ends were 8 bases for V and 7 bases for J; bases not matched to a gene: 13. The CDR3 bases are TGTGCCAGCGCCCGACCAGGGGGCGCGGGACAGCCCCAGCATTTT. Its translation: CASARPGGAGQPQHF.

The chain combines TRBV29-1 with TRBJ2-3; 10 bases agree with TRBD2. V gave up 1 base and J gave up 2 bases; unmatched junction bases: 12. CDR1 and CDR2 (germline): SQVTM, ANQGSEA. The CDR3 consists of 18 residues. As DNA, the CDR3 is TGCAGCGTTGAAGTTACTAGCGGGGCAACCGCACACACAGATACGCAGTATTTT. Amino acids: CSVEVTSGATAHTDTQYF.

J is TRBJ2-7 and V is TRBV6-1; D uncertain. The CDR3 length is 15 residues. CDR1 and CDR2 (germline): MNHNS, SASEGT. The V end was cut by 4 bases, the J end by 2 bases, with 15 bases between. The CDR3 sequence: CASSASGSATYEQYF. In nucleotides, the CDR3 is TGTGCCAGCAGTGCCTCTGGCTCTGCCACCTACGAGCAGTACTTC.

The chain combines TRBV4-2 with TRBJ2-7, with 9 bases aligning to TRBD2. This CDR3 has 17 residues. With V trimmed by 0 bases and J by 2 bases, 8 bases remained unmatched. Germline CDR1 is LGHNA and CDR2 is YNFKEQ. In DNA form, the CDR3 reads TGTGCCAGCAGCCAAGATTCGACGGCGGGAGGGCCCTACGAGCAGTACTTC. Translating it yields CASSQDSTAGGPYEQYF.

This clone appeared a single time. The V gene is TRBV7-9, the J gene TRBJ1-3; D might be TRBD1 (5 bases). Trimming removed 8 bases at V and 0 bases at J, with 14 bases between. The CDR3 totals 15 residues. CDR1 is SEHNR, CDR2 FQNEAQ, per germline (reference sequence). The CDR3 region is CASRKEGLSGNTIYF. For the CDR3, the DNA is TGTGCCAGCCGAAAGGAGGGACTCTCTGGAAACACCATATATTTT.

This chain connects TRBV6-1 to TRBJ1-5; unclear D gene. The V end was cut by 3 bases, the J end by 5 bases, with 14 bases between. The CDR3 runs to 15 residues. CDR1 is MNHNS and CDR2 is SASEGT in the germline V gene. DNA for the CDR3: TGTGCCAGCAGTGACGGCTCCAGGTTCTATCAGCCCCAGCATTTT. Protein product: CASSDGSRFYQPQHF.

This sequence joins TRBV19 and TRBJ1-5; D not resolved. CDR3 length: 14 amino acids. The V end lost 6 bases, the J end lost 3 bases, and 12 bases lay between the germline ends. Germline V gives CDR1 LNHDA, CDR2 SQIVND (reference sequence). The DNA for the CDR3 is TGTGCCAGTAGCACATACAGTGCCAATCAGCCCCAGCATTTT. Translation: CASSTYSANQPQHF. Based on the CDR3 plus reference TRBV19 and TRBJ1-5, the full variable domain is DGGITQSPKYLFRKEGQNVTLSCEQNLNHDAMYWYRQDPGQGLRLIYYSQIVNDFQKGDIAEGYSVSREKKESFPLTVTSAQKNPTAFYLCASSTYSANQPQHFGDGTRLSIL.

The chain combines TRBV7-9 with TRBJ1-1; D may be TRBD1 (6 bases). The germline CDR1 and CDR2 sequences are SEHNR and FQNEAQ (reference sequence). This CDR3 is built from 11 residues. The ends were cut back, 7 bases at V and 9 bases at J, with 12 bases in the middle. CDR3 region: CASKKDSKAFF. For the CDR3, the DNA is TGTGCCAGCAAAAAGGACAGTAAAGCTTTCTTT.

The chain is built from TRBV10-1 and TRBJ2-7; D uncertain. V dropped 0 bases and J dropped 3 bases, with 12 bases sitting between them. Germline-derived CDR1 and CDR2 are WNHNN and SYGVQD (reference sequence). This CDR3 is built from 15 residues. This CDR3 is CASSESRATIYEQYF. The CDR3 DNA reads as TGCGCCAGCAGTGAGTCGCGAGCGACGATCTACGAGCAGTACTTC.

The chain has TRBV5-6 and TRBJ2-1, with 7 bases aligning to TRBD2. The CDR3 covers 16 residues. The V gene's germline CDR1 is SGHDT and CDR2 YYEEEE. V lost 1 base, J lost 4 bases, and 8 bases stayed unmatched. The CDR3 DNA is TGTGCCAGCAGCTTGAAAATGTCGGGGGGATACAATGAGCAGTTCTTC. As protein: CASSLKMSGGYNEQFF.

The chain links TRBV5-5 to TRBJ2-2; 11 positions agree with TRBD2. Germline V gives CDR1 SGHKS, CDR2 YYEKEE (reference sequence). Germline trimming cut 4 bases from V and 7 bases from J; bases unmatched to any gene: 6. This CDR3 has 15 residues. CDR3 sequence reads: CASSPSGGRDGELFF. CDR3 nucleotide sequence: TGTGCCAGCAGCCCTAGCGGGGGGCGGGACGGGGAGCTGTTTTTT.

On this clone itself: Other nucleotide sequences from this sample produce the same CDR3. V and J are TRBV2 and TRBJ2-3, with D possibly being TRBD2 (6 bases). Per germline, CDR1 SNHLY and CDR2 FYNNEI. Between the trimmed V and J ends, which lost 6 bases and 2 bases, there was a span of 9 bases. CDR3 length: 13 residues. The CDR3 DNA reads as TGTGCCAGCAGCCGGGACTCCACAGATACGCAGTATTTT. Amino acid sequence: CASSRDSTDTQYF.